A selection of T cell receptor beta chains follows, all from one sample in a study of CD8 T cells in ankylosing spondylitis. TCRdb recomputed calls from the 5' RACE reads with MiXCR, one row per CDR3 protein. The sample records 230,000 or so distinct CDR3 sequences, roughly 25% being singletons. Sequenced material: blood, either unsorted or a sorted T cell fraction (not recorded which). The receptors originated from a male donor with ankylosing spondylitis or in good health (not recorded which). The CDR3 runs from the conserved cysteine through the conserved F or W. D genes are given only for firm matches. Clone size is not always given. Where it is, it says once, few, many or a class for expanded clones.

TRBV9	TRBJ2-2	NA	TRBD1	TGTGCCAGCGGGACAGGGGGCTACGGGGAGCTGTTTTTT	CASGTGGYGELFF
TRBV12-3/TRBV12-4	TRBJ2-1	few	NA	TGTGCCAGTTCCATAGCGTTTAGCTCCTACAATGAGCAGTTCTTC	CASSIAFSSYNEQFF
TRBV20-1	TRBJ2-7	many	NA	TGCAGTGCTAGACGTGACACAAGCTCCTACGAGCAGTACTTC	CSARRDTSSYEQYF
TRBV12-3/TRBV12-4	TRBJ2-7	many	NA	TGTGCCAGCACCCCCGGCGTCCTCTACGAGCAGTACTTC	CASTPGVLYEQYF
TRBV6-6	TRBJ2-2	NA	NA	TGTGCCAGCAGCCTCCGCTCGGAGCTGTTTTTT	CASSLRSELFF
TRBV6-5	TRBJ1-5	NA	NA	TGTGCCAGCAGTTACTCGAGGGGTGGTCAGCCCCAGCATTTT	CASSYSRGGQPQHF
TRBV6-1	TRBJ2-4	few	TRBD2	TGTGCCAGCAGTAGCGTTCCGGGACTAGACATTCAGTACTTC	CASSSVPGLDIQYF
TRBV3-1	TRBJ1-3	few	NA	TGTGCCAGCAGCCAACTGGACAGCCAGGCCGCTGGAAACACCATATATTTT	CASSQLDSQAAGNTIYF
TRBV28	TRBJ2-3	NA	NA	TGTGCCAGCAGTCAACCCCCAGGGACCACAGATACGCAGTATTTT	CASSQPPGTTDTQYF
TRBV2	TRBJ1-1	NA	NA	TGTGCCAGCAGTGAAACGGGGCTCGGTGCTTCCGAAGCTTTCTTT	CASSETGLGASEAFF
TRBV29-1	TRBJ2-5	few	NA	TGCAGCGTCGCTGCGGGTGGGAAAGAGACCCAGTACTTC	CSVAAGGKETQYF
TRBV27	TRBJ2-7	NA	NA	TGTGCCAGCAGTTCCCATGACAGAGCCGAGCAGTACTTC	CASSSHDRAEQYF
TRBV20-1	TRBJ2-4	few	TRBD2	TGCAGTGCTAGAGACTTTCGCGGGGGGCCTAACATTCAGTACTTC	CSARDFRGGPNIQYF
TRBV5-1	TRBJ2-1	NA	NA	TGCGCCAGCAGCTCGGCCCAGGGCTATGAGCAGTTCTTC	CASSSAQGYEQFF
TRBV20-1	TRBJ2-5	few	NA	TGCAGTGCTAGAAGGTTGGGAAGGGAGACCCAGTACTTC	CSARRLGRETQYF
TRBV6-5	TRBJ2-7	NA	NA	TGTGCCAGCAGTTATTTGCGGGACAACTCCTACGAGCAGTACTTC	CASSYLRDNSYEQYF
TRBV25-1	TRBJ1-6	many	TRBD1	TGTGCCAGCAGTGAAGGGACAGGGGGGAGTACTTCACCCCTCCACTTT	CASSEGTGGSTSPLHF
TRBV3-1	TRBJ2-2	many	NA	TGTGCCAGCAGCCGGGACATCGGGGAGCTGTTTTTT	CASSRDIGELFF
TRBV28	TRBJ2-3	few	TRBD1	TGTGCCAGCAGTACAGGGGTCCCAGATACGCAGTATTTT	CASSTGVPDTQYF
TRBV7-2	TRBJ1-1	few	NA	TGTGCCAGCACGGACCATATGAACACTGAAGCTTTCTTT	CASTDHMNTEAFF
TRBV20-1	TRBJ1-6	many	NA	TGCAGTGCTAGAGTTTCAGGAGGGGGTTCACCCCTCCACTTT	CSARVSGGGSPLHF
TRBV6-2/TRBV6-3	TRBJ2-3	many	NA	TGTGCCAGCACCCTACGGGACCCCACAGATACGCAGTATTTT	CASTLRDPTDTQYF
TRBV29-1	TRBJ2-1	many	TRBD1	TGCAGCGTGACAGGGGGAGGTTACAATGAGCAGTTCTTC	CSVTGGGYNEQFF
TRBV12-3/TRBV12-4	TRBJ1-5	many	NA	TGTGCCAGCAGCTCGAGTATTTACCAGCCCCAGCATTTT	CASSSSIYQPQHF
TRBV10-3	TRBJ2-1	NA	TRBD2	TGTGCCATCAGTGAGTCTAGCGGGGATGAGCAGTTCTTC	CAISESSGDEQFF
TRBV20-1	TRBJ2-7	many	TRBD2	TGCAGTGCTAGAGATTCACTAGCGTACGAGCAGTACTTC	CSARDSLAYEQYF
TRBV6-5	TRBJ1-5	few	NA	TGTGCCAGCAGTTACTCGAAGCGACAGCCCCAGCATTTT	CASSYSKRQPQHF
TRBV4-1	TRBJ2-1	many	NA	TGCGCCAGCAGCCAAGGGGTATCGAGGCAGTTCTTC	CASSQGVSRQFF
TRBV12-3/TRBV12-4	TRBJ2-2	NA	TRBD1	TGTGCCAGCAGTTTGGGACAGGGGTTCACCGGGGAGCTGTTTTTT	CASSLGQGFTGELFF
TRBV5-5	TRBJ2-5	NA	NA	TGTGCCAGCAGCTTCGCCGACAGGTTCGAGGTCCAGTACTTC	CASSFADRFEVQYF
TRBV20-1	TRBJ2-3	many	TRBD1	TGCAGTGCTACGGGACAGGGAGGCACAGATACGCAGTATTTT	CSATGQGGTDTQYF
TRBV2	TRBJ2-7	many	NA	TGTGCCAGCAGTGACTTTCCAAGGAACTACGAGCAGTACTTC	CASSDFPRNYEQYF
TRBV5-1	TRBJ2-7	NA	TRBD1	TGCGCCAGCAGCCACCGGACAGGGGCGGTCGAGCAGTACTTC	CASSHRTGAVEQYF
TRBV12-3/TRBV12-4	TRBJ2-5	NA	TRBD2	TGTGCCAGCACCCCGGGCAGCGGGGGTAACCAAGAGACCCAGTACTTC	CASTPGSGGNQETQYF
TRBV3-1	TRBJ2-3	many	NA	TGTGCCAGCAGCTACACAGCCCCTATGAGGACAGATACGCAGTATTTT	CASSYTAPMRTDTQYF
TRBV20-1	TRBJ2-5	many	TRBD2	TGCAGTGCCCTAGCGGGGGGGCCAGAGACCCAGTACTTC	CSALAGGPETQYF
TRBV9	TRBJ2-5	many	NA	TGTGCCAGCAGCATCGGGACAACCCAAGAGACCCAGTACTTC	CASSIGTTQETQYF
TRBV20-1	TRBJ2-3	few	NA	TGCAGTGCTCCCCGCACAGATACGCAGTATTTT	CSAPRTDTQYF
TRBV20-1	TRBJ2-7	few	TRBD1	TGCAGTGCTCCAAAGGGGGACAGGGCCGGTTCGGGGTCCGAGCAGTACTTC	CSAPKGDRAGSGSEQYF
TRBV12-3/TRBV12-4	TRBJ1-2	many	NA	TGTGCCAGCAGTTGGCAGGACTATGGCTACACCTTC	CASSWQDYGYTF
TRBV29-1	TRBJ1-1	many	NA	TGCAGCGTTGAAGGGGTCGGAGTTGAAGCTTTCTTT	CSVEGVGVEAFF
TRBV5-1	TRBJ1-1	many	NA	TGCGCCAGCAGCTTAACCATCGGGACAACTATGAACACTGAAGCTTTCTTT	CASSLTIGTTMNTEAFF
TRBV20-1	TRBJ2-7	many	TRBD2	TGCAGTGCTATTCGTAGCGGGGGGAGCTACGAGCAGTACTTC	CSAIRSGGSYEQYF
TRBV11-2	TRBJ2-7	NA	NA	TGTGCCAGCAGCTTAGGCCCGGGGCCTTACGAGCAGTACTTC	CASSLGPGPYEQYF
TRBV20-1	TRBJ1-4	NA	NA	TGCAGTGCTAGGGCCATGAAAGGGGAAAAACTGTTTTTT	CSARAMKGEKLFF
TRBV7-9	TRBJ2-1	many	NA	TGTGCCAGCAGCATTCATCAGTTAGGCCGGGGCCGAAATGAGCAGTTCTTC	CASSIHQLGRGRNEQFF
TRBV11-3	TRBJ2-1	few	NA	TGTGCCAGCAGCAATGTTTATGGTGAGCAGTTCTTC	CASSNVYGEQFF
TRBV5-6	TRBJ2-3	few	NA	TGTGCCAGCAGCTTGACAGGCAGGAACACAGATACGCAGTATTTT	CASSLTGRNTDTQYF
TRBV6-5	TRBJ1-1	many	NA	TGTGCCAGCAGTTACGGCTCCCAACGGAACACTGAAGCTTTCTTT	CASSYGSQRNTEAFF
TRBV20-1	TRBJ2-7	many	NA	TGCAGTGCTGGTACTCCTCTGGGCTACGAGCAGTACTTC	CSAGTPLGYEQYF
TRBV6-1	TRBJ1-2	NA	NA	TGTGCCAGCAGTCCTGGTGGTCTCCCCTATGGCTACACCTTC	CASSPGGLPYGYTF
TRBV20-1	TRBJ2-3	many	NA	TGCAGTGCTAGAGATCTCCACAGGGACACAGATACGCAGTATTTT	CSARDLHRDTDTQYF
TRBV10-3	TRBJ1-5	few	NA	TGTGCCATCAGCCCCGTTGACAATCAGCCCCAGCATTTT	CAISPVDNQPQHF
TRBV10-3	TRBJ2-3	NA	NA	TGTGCCATCAGGGGAACGGTAGGGAATACGCAGTATTTT	CAIRGTVGNTQYF
TRBV12-3/TRBV12-4	TRBJ1-5	many	NA	TGTGCCAGCAGCTCGTACGGGGGGCGCGTTCAGCCCCAGCATTTT	CASSSYGGRVQPQHF
TRBV14	TRBJ1-1	NA	NA	TGTGCCAGCAGCCAAGATAAGGGCAGGGTGAGCACTGAAGCTTTCTTT	CASSQDKGRVSTEAFF
TRBV20-1	TRBJ2-2	few	NA	TGCAGTGCTAGAGATTCGACCGGGGAGCTGTTTTTT	CSARDSTGELFF
TRBV12-3/TRBV12-4	TRBJ1-2	many	TRBD1	TGTGCCAGCAGCCGGGACAGCCGTATCGGGGGCTACACCTTC	CASSRDSRIGGYTF